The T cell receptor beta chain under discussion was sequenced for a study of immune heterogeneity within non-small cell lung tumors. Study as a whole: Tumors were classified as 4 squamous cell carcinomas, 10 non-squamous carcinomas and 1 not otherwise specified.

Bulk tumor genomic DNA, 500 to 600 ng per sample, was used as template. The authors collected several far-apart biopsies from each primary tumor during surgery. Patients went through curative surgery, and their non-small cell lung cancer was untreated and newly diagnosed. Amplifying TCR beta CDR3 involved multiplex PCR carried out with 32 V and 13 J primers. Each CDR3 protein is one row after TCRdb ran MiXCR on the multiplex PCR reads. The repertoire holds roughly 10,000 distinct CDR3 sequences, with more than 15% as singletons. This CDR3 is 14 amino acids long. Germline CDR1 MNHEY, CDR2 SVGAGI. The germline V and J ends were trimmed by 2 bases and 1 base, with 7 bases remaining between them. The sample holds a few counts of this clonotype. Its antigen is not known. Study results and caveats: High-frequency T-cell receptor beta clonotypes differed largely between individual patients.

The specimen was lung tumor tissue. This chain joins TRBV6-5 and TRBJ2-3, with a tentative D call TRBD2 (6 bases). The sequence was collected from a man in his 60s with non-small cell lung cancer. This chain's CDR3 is CASSYRGGTDTQYF. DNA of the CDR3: TGTGCCAGCAGTTACCGCGGGGGCACAGATACGCAGTATTTT.